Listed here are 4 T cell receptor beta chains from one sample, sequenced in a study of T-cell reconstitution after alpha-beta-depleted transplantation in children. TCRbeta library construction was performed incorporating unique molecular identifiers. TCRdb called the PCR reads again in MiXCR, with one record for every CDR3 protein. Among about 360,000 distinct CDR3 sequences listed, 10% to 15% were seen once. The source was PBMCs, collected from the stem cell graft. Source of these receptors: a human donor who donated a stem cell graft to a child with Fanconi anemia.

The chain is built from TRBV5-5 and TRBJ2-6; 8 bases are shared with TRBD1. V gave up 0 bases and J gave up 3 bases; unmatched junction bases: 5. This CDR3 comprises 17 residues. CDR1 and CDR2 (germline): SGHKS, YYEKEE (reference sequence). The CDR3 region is CASSLGQGARGANVLTF. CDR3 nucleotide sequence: TGTGCCAGCAGCTTGGGGCAGGGGGCACGTGGGGCCAACGTCCTGACTTTC.

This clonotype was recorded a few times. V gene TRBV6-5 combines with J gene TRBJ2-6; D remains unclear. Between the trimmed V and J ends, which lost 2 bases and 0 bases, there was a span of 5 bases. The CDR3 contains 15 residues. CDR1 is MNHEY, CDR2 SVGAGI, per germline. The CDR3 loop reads CASSYRSSGANVLTF. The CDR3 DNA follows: TGTGCCAGCAGTTACAGGAGCTCTGGGGCCAACGTCCTGACTTTC.

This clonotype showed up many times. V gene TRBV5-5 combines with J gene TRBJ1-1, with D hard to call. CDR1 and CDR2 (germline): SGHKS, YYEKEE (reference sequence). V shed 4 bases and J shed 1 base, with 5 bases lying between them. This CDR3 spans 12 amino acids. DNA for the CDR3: TGTGCCAGCAGCACACAGAACACTGAAGCTTTCTTT. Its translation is CASSTQNTEAFF.

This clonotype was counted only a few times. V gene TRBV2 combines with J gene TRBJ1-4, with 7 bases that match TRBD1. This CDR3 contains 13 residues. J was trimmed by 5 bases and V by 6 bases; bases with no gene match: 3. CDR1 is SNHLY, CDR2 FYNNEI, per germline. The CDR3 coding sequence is TGTGCCAGCAGGGACAGGCCAAATGAAAAACTGTTTTTT. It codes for CASRDRPNEKLFF.